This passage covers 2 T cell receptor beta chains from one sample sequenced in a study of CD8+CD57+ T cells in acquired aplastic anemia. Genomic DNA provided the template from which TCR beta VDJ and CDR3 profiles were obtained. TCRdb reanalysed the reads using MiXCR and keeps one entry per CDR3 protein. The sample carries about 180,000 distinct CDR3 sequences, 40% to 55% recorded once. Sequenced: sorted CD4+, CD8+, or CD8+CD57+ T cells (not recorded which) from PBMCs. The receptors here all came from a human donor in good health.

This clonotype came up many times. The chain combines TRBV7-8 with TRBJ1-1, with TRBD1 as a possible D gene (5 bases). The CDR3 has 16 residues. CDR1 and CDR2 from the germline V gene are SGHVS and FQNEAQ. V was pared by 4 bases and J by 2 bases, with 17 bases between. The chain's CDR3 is CASSWGSRGSNTEAFF. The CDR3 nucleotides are TGTGCCAGCAGCTGGGGCTCGCGGGGTTCTAACACTGAAGCTTTCTTT.

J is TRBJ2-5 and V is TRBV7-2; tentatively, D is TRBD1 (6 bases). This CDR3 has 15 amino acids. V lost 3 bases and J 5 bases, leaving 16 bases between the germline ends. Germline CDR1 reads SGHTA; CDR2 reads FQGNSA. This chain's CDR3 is CASSFHGTPGETQYF. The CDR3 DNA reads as TGTGCCAGCAGCTTCCACGGGACACCCGGGGAGACCCAGTACTTC.